These 11 T cell receptor beta chains were all obtained from the same sample, sequenced in a study of cytotoxic CD8 clonotypes in ibrutinib-treated CLL. Produced via immunoSEQ multiplex PCR; TCRdb's table is partial and in-frame only. The data show about 300,000 clones, over 60% seen once. The sample here was PBMCs, taken after 36 months of ibrutinib treatment. These receptors were taken from a human donor with chronic lymphocytic leukemia.

This sequence joins TRBV6-5 and TRBJ1-2; D is unresolved. Germline CDR1 MNHEY, CDR2 SVGAGI. This CDR3 comprises 12 residues. V was cut by 5 bases and J by 5 bases, with 9 bases left in between. The CDR3 coding sequence is TGTGCCAGCAGTCCCACGAGTTATGGCTACACCTTC. It encodes CASSPTSYGYTF.

The chain has TRBV6-6 and TRBJ1-4; 7 positions match TRBD1. Per the germline V gene, CDR1 is MNHNY and CDR2 is SVGAGI (reference sequence). The CDR3 is 16 amino acids. J gave up 7 bases and V 0 bases, and 8 bases lay outside the gene matches. CDR3 loop: CASSYSLQGRGEKLFF. As DNA, the CDR3 is TGTGCCAGCAGTTACTCCCTACAGGGGAGAGGTGAAAAACTGTTTTTT.

Only a few counts were recorded for this clone. DNA of the CDR3: TGTGCCAGCAGTCCCTCACAGGCAGAGACCCAGTACTTC. This gives the protein CASSPSQAETQYF. V usage is TRBV27 and J usage is TRBJ2-5, with D possibly being TRBD1 (5 bases). The germline CDR1 and CDR2 sequences are MNHEY and SMNVEV (reference sequence). V gave up 5 bases and J gave up 4 bases, with 11 bases separating them. CDR3 length: 13 amino acids.

CDR3: CSVGTGGGGELFF. The CDR3 nucleotides read TGCAGCGTGGGGACAGGGGGCGGCGGGGAGCTGTTTTTT. V is TRBV29-1 and J is TRBJ2-2, with 12 bases lining up with TRBD1. The CDR3 totals 13 residues. J gave up 7 bases and V 6 bases, and 3 bases lay outside the gene matches. Per the germline V gene, CDR1 is SQVTM and CDR2 is ANQGSEA.

This chain links TRBV28 with TRBJ2-3; 8 bases match TRBD1. The CDR3 is 15 residues long. V dropped 2 bases and J dropped 6; count of bases not matched to a gene: 7. CDR1 MDHEN and CDR2 SYDVKM come from the germline V gene. The CDR3 reads CASSLGPGGGDTQYF. The CDR3 nucleotides are TGTGCCAGCAGTTTAGGGCCAGGGGGCGGCGATACGCAGTATTTT.

The chain links TRBV5-1 to TRBJ1-2; no clear D gene. CDR3 size: 16 residues. Between the trimmed V and J ends, which lost 3 bases and 10 bases, there was a span of 25 bases. Germline lookup yields CDR1 SGHRS and CDR2 YFSETQ. The DNA for the CDR3 is TGCGCCAGCAGCTCATCACTTGGTCGCTTAGCTATGAACTACACCTTC. Its translation is CASSSSLGRLAMNYTF.

Only a few counts were recorded for this clone. The V gene is TRBV7-9, the J gene TRBJ1-5; no clear D. CDR3 size: 14 residues. The germline V gene encodes CDR1 SEHNR and CDR2 FQNEAQ (reference sequence). With 5 bases removed from V and 5 bases from J, the gap between germline ends came to 13 bases. The CDR3 protein is CASSPGFIDQPQHF. The CDR3 DNA reads as TGTGCCAGCAGCCCGGGTTTTATCGATCAGCCCCAGCATTTT.

The chain is built from TRBV4-3 and TRBJ1-4; 7 bases map to TRBD1. The J segment lost 2 bases and the V segment lost 5 bases, leaving 2 bases of the junction unmatched. CDR1 and CDR2 (germline): LGHNA, YSLEER. This CDR3 is 14 amino acids long. The CDR3 spells CASSSTGTNEKLFF. The DNA of the CDR3 is TGCGCCAGCAGCTCGACAGGGACTAATGAAAAACTGTTTTTT.

This clone was detected only a few times. This chain uses TRBV19 with TRBJ2-7; a weak D match, TRBD1 (6 bases). Trimming took off 3 bases at V and 3 bases at J, with 9 bases between the two ends. This CDR3 has 13 amino acids. Germline V gene lookup returns CDR1 LNHDA and CDR2 SQIVND (reference sequence). The CDR3 DNA follows: TGTGCCAGTAGTATGGTCAGGGGCTACGAGCAGTACTTC. Its translation: CASSMVRGYEQYF.

Here the CDR3 reads CASSVRTGSDYGYTF. As DNA, the CDR3 is TGCGCCAGCAGCGTTCGGACAGGGAGTGACTATGGCTACACCTTC. The rearrangement uses TRBV5-1 and TRBJ1-2, with TRBD1 matching 8 bases. V gave up 4 bases and J gave up 3 bases; unmatched junction bases: 8. CDR1 SGHRS and CDR2 YFSETQ come from the germline V gene. The CDR3 runs to 15 residues.

Here the CDR3 DNA reads TGTGCCAGCAGCTTGGGGGCGGGGCACCGGGACACTGAAGCTTTCTTT. As protein: CASSLGAGHRDTEAFF. V gene TRBV5-4 combines with J gene TRBJ1-1, with D perhaps TRBD1 (5 bases). This CDR3 region has 16 residues. CDR1 SGHNT and CDR2 YYREEE come from the germline V gene (reference sequence). V lost 0 bases to trimming and J lost 3 bases, with 15 bases between them.